The sequence of this T cell receptor (beta chain) was determined in a study of blood T cell repertoires in COVID-19. Study context: Spain, Italy and the United States supplied samples that represented acute and convalescent COVID-19. The analysed material was cDNA or gDNA that came from T cells, B-cell-depleted T cells, or PBMCs.

This clone was seen a handful of times. Participants came from some 26 US areas, aged about 18 to 100 years. Participants were placed into cohorts based on the clinical history they reported. Repertoires were generated with immunoSEQ multiplex PCR, while TCRdb's copy carries only in-frame clones and drops some. The data contain hundreds of thousands of clones, about 87% of them seen just once; the ten biggest clones take up roughly 1.6%. V was cut by 1 base and J by 5 bases, with 12 bases left in between. Germline assignment: CDR1 LGHNA and CDR2 YNFKEQ. The CDR3 length is 15 residues. The V call is TRBV4-2, the J call TRBJ1-5; TRBD1 might be the D (6 bases). Sequencing was carried out using PBMCs or T cells enriched from blood (not recorded which). The clonotype comes from a woman in her fifties or sixties who had recovered from COVID-19. CDR3 region: CASSQVQGSDQPQHF. The CDR3 DNA is TGTGCCAGCAGCCAAGTACAGGGCTCCGATCAGCCCCAGCATTTT.